The 8 T cell receptor beta chains in this list originate from one sample, sequenced in a study of blood T cell repertoires in COVID-19. Generated by immunoSEQ multiplex PCR, the TCRdb table keeps only in-frame clones and is missing some. The repertoire has around 100,000 clones, 75% to 90% of them found once; the top ten carry 8.1%. Sequencing was done on a sample of peripheral blood. The source of these receptors is a middle-aged woman with acute or convalescent COVID-19.

V usage is TRBV7-8 and J usage is TRBJ2-3; D may be TRBD2 (5 bases). Germline V gives CDR1 SGHVS, CDR2 FQNEAQ. CDR3 length: 16 amino acids. Trimming took off 1 base at V and 2 bases at J, with 13 bases between the two ends. The DNA for the CDR3 is TGTGCCAGCAGCTTAGGATCCGGACTCCCCACAGATACGCAGTATTTT. It specifies CASSLGSGLPTDTQYF.

The rearrangement uses TRBV5-1 and TRBJ2-1, with a weak D call TRBD2 (6 bases). This CDR3 spans 14 amino acids. Germline V CDR1 and CDR2: SGHRS, YFSETQ. V dropped 2 bases and J dropped 5 bases, with 11 bases sitting between them. The CDR3 is CASSFGGKDNEQFF. DNA of the CDR3: TGCGCCAGCAGCTTCGGCGGGAAGGACAATGAGCAGTTCTTC.

V is TRBV7-9 and J is TRBJ1-3; perhaps TRBD1 as D (6 bases). The CDR3 is 14 amino acids. In germline, CDR1 is SEHNR, CDR2 FQNEAQ (reference sequence). V was clipped by 3 bases and J by 3 bases, with 9 bases between them. The CDR3 protein is CASSFSGVGNTIYF. CDR3 in DNA: TGTGCCAGCAGCTTTTCAGGGGTTGGAAACACCATATATTTT.

The rearrangement uses TRBV19 and TRBJ1-1, with TRBD1 identical over 9 bases. The germline CDR1 and CDR2 sequences are LNHDA and SQIVND (reference sequence). The CDR3 runs to 13 residues. With V trimmed by 6 bases and J by 5 bases, 4 bases remained unmatched. The CDR3 DNA is TGTGCCAGTAGCGACAGGGGGATGACTGAAGCTTTCTTT. Amino acids: CASSDRGMTEAFF.

The chain is built from TRBV30 and TRBJ2-1; TRBD2 matches 11 bases. CDR3 length equals 18 residues. CDR1 and CDR2 from the germline V gene are GTSNPN and SVGIG (reference sequence). V trimming: 3 bases; J trimming: 4 bases; junction bases outside the gene matches: 14. The CDR3 reads CAWSRSALAGARYNEQFF. The CDR3 DNA follows: TGTGCCTGGAGCCGTTCGGCACTAGCGGGGGCCAGATACAATGAGCAGTTCTTC.

The CDR3 spells CASSFIAGGYDQTDTQYF. As DNA, the CDR3 is TGTGCCAGCAGCTTTATAGCGGGGGGCTACGACCAAACAGATACGCAGTATTTT. This rearrangement joins TRBV5-8 to TRBJ2-3; TRBD2 agrees at 10 bases. CDR3 length equals 18 residues. J gave up 3 bases and V 2 bases, and 12 bases lay outside the gene matches. Germline V lookup: CDR1 SGHTS, CDR2 YDEGEE.

This chain uses TRBV14 with TRBJ2-5; TRBD1 might be the D (5 bases). The CDR3 consists of 13 residues. Trimming removed 4 bases from V and 7 bases from J, with 13 bases in between. The germline gives CDR1 SGHDN, CDR2 FVKESK. CDR3 protein: CASSLRQSGTQYF. CDR3 nucleotides: TGTGCCAGCAGCCTGCGACAGTCCGGGACCCAGTACTTC.

V gene TRBV2 combines with J gene TRBJ1-4; D is perhaps TRBD1 (6 bases). Germline loops: CDR1 SNHLY, CDR2 FYNNEI. With 5 bases removed from V and 7 bases from J, the gap between germline ends came to 8 bases. The CDR3 totals 12 residues. CDR3 protein: CASSPQGEKLFF. The CDR3 DNA sequence: TGTGCCAGCAGTCCACAGGGTGAAAAACTGTTTTTT.